One T cell receptor (beta chain) is described in this entry. This sample was taken from a study of blood T cell repertoires in COVID-19. Study information: The study drew acute and convalescent COVID-19 samples from the United States, Italy and Spain. The analysed material was cDNA or gDNA that came from T cells, B-cell-depleted T cells, or PBMCs.

In the study's own analysis: From reference gene primer amplification, estimates of nucleated cell counts were derived. The table came from immunoSEQ multiplex PCR; TCRdb's copy has only in-frame clones and leaves some out. V and J calls and clone size are given by that table; D and trimming were obtained from the DNA. The sample contains around 130,000 clones, 90% of which appear only once. The sample taken for sequencing was peripheral blood. This clonotype was obtained from a man aged 45-65 years with active COVID-19.

The CDR3 sequence: CASKTGIYSQPQHF. The CDR3 region has the DNA TGTGCCAGCAAGACAGGGATTTATTCTCAGCCCCAGCATTTT. The chain uses TRBV19 and TRBJ1-5; 7 bases fit TRBD1. Germline loops: CDR1 LNHDA, CDR2 SQIVND (reference sequence). This CDR3 spans 14 amino acids. Trimming cost V 9 bases and J 6 bases; bases outside gene matches: 11.